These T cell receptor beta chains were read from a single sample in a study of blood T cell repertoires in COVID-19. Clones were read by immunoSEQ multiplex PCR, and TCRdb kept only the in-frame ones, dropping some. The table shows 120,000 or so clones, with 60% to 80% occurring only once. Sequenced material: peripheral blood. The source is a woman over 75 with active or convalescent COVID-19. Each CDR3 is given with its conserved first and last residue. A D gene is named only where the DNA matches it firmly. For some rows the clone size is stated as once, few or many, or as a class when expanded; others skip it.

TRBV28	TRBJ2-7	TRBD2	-	CASSFSPLGGPTEQYF	TGTGCCAGCAGTTTCTCCCCTCTGGGAGGGCCGACCGAGCAGTACTTC
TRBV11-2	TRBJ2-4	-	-	CASSLALAKNIQYF	TGTGCCAGCAGCTTAGCACTAGCCAAAAACATTCAGTACTTC
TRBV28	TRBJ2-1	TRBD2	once	CASSLAGGYNEQFF	TGTGCCAGCTCTCTAGCGGGAGGGTACAATGAGCAGTTCTTC
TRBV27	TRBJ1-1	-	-	CASSLFRNTEAFF	TGTGCCAGCAGTTTATTTCGGAACACTGAAGCTTTCTTT
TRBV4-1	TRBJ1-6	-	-	CASSHAGTFNSPLHF	TGCGCCAGCAGCCACGCCGGGACATTTAATTCACCCCTCCACTTT
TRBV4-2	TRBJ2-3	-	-	CASSQDVSAGGRSTDTQYF	TGTGCCAGCAGCCAAGATGTGTCGGCGGGCGGGCGGAGCACAGATACGCAGTATTTT
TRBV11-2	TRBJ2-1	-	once	CASSFTSGDYNEQFF	TGTGCCAGCAGCTTCACATCCGGGGACTACAATGAGCAGTTCTTC
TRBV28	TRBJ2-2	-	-	CASSLGQTGELFF	TGTGCCAGCAGTTTAGGGCAGACCGGGGAGCTGTTTTTT
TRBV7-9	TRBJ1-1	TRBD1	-	CASSPRQGTNTEAFF	TGTGCCAGCAGCCCCCGACAGGGTACGAACACTGAAGCTTTCTTT
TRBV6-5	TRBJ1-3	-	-	CASSYPEGGVRNTIYF	TGTGCCAGCAGTTACCCGGAGGGTGGCGTGAGAAACACCATATATTTT
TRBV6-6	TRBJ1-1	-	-	CASSYSKGRNTEAFF	TGTGCCAGCAGTTACTCGAAGGGGCGCAACACTGAAGCTTTCTTT
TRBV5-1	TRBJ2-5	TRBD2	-	CASSLGGTSGRASETQYF	TGCGCCAGCAGCTTGGGTGGTACTAGCGGGAGGGCCTCGGAGACCCAGTACTTC
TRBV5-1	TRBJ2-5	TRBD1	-	CASSPGTGGHQETQYF	TGCGCCAGCAGCCCGGGGACAGGGGGGCACCAAGAGACCCAGTACTTC
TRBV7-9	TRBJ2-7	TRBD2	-	CASSSPEREGGNYEQYF	TGTGCCAGCAGCTCCCCAGAGCGGGAGGGGGGAAACTACGAGCAGTACTTC
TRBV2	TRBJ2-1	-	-	CASSSQLPYNEQFF	TGTGCCAGCAGTTCCCAACTTCCCTACAATGAGCAGTTCTTC
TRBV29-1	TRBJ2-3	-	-	CSASRDRTDTQYF	TGCAGCGCTTCGCGGGACCGCACAGATACGCAGTATTTT
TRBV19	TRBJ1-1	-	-	CASSAQVNYPEAFF	TGTGCCAGTAGTGCCCAGGTAAATTATCCTGAAGCTTTCTTT
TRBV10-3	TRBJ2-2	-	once	CAITLRLEGGELFF	TGTGCCATCACTCTCCGACTAGAAGGCGGGGAGCTGTTTTTT
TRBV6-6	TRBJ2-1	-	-	CASSPRGGARNEQFF	TGTGCCAGCAGCCCCCGTGGGGGGGCGCGCAATGAGCAGTTCTTC
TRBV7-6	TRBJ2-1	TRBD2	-	CASSQRRTSGAYNEQFF	TGTGCCAGCAGCCAGCGCCGAACTAGCGGGGCGTACAATGAGCAGTTCTTC
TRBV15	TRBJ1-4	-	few	CATSRVVVDEKLFF	TGTGCCACCAGCAGGGTGGTAGTGGATGAAAAACTGTTTTTT
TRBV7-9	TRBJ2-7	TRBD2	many	CASSLLAGGLEQYF	TGTGCCAGCAGCTTACTAGCGGGAGGCCTTGAGCAGTACTTC
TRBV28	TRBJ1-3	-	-	CASHEQGTAGNTIYF	TGTGCCAGTCACGAGCAGGGTACGGCTGGAAACACCATATATTTT
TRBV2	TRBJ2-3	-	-	CASTLYTDTQYF	TGTGCCAGCACCTTGTACACAGATACGCAGTATTTT
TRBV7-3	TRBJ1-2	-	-	CASSFVGGDYGYTF	TGTGCCAGCAGCTTCGTCGGCGGGGACTATGGCTACACCTTC
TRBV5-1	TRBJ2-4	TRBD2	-	CASSGRLAGEKNIQYF	TGCGCCAGCAGCGGGAGACTAGCGGGAGAAAAGAACATTCAGTACTTC
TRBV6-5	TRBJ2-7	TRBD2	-	CASTGLNYEQYF	TGTGCCAGCACGGGACTAAACTACGAGCAGTACTTC
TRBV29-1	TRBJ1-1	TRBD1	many	CSVLDRVNTEAFF	TGCAGCGTTCTGGACAGGGTGAACACTGAAGCTTTCTTT
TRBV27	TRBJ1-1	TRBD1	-	CASSGTAREAFF	TGTGCCAGCAGCGGGACAGCCAGGGAAGCTTTCTTT
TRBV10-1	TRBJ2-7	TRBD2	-	CASSELAGGPGQYF	TGCGCCAGCAGTGAACTAGCGGGAGGGCCGGGGCAGTACTTC
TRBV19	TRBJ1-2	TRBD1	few	CASSPLTGAFGYTF	TGTGCCAGTAGTCCCCTGACAGGGGCTTTTGGCTACACCTTC
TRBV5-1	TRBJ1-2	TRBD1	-	CASSLTTGDGYTF	TGCGCCAGCAGCCTTACGACAGGGGATGGCTACACCTTC
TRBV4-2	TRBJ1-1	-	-	CASSRTGEGAFF	TGTGCCAGCAGCCGCACTGGGGAGGGAGCTTTCTTT
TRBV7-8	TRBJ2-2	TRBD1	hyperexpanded	CASSFNDRGVFTGELFF	TGTGCCAGCAGCTTCAACGACAGGGGGGTGTTCACCGGGGAGCTGTTTTTT
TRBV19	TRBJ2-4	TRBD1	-	CASSPGTGRISKNIQYF	TGTGCCAGTAGTCCAGGGACAGGGAGAATTTCCAAAAACATTCAGTACTTC
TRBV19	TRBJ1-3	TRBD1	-	CASSIVTGAGNTIYF	TGTGCCAGTAGTATCGTGACAGGGGCCGGAAACACCATATATTTT
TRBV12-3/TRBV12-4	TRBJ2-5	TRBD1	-	CASSVTGTETQYF	TGTGCCAGCAGTGTGACAGGGACAGAGACCCAGTACTTC
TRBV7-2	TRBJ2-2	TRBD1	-	CASSRTGGYNTGELFF	TGTGCCAGCAGCCGGACAGGGGGTTATAACACCGGGGAGCTGTTTTTT
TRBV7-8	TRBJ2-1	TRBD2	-	CASSLIAGDYNEQFF	TGTGCCAGCAGCTTAATAGCGGGAGACTACAATGAGCAGTTCTTC
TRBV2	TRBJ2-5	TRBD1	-	CASLGQGRETQYF	TGTGCCAGCCTGGGACAGGGACGAGAGACCCAGTACTTC
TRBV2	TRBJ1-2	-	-	CARRRAIYTF	TGTGCCAGGAGGAGGGCGATCTACACCTTC
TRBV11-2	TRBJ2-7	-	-	CASSVLTRHREQYF	TGTGCCAGCAGCGTGTTAACTCGTCACCGCGAGCAGTACTTC
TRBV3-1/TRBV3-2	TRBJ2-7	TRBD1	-	CASSHRDRSYEQYF	TGTGCCAGCAGCCACCGGGACAGAAGCTACGAGCAGTACTTC
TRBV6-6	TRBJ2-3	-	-	CASSYSGTEQYF	TGTGCCAGCAGTTACTCAGGGACTGAGCAGTATTTT